The present T cell receptor (beta chain) was sequenced within a study of T cell repertoires in cytomegalovirus infection. Study in general: Researchers turned to recently identified HLA-C-restricted CMV epitopes as well as well-studied HLA-B-restricted ones. Carrying CMV and the relevant HLA type showed in public TCR beta signatures.

Whole-study results and caveats: Cumulative public TCR beta family frequency identified CMV carriers with the relevant HLA. HLA-C-restricted CMV clonotypes gave the most frequent clonotype in two of eight donors.

As for this clonotype: No antigen is known for it.

A single record per CDR3 protein comes from TCRdb applying MiXCR to the reads. Of hundreds of thousands of distinct CDR3 sequences in the sample, under 55% were seen once. V was shortened by 0 bases and J by 2 bases, with 9 bases between the two germline ends. Germline V gene data show CDR1 as SGHKS and CDR2 as YYEKEE (reference sequence). The CDR3 contains 15 residues. The V and J genes are TRBV5-5 and TRBJ1-5; D not certain. This sequence originates from a human donor in good health (CMV status not recorded). Some clones in this sample may be carry-over from other donors' samples. The source was cultured PBMCs, collected from culture after CMV antigen stimulation. In DNA, the CDR3 is TGTGCCAGCAGCTTGGCTCCCCGCGGCAATCAGCCCCAGCATTTT. It translates to CASSLAPRGNQPQHF. The variable domain in full, completed from reference TRBV5-5 and TRBJ1-5, reads DAGVTQSPTHLIKTRGQQVTLRCSPISGHKSVSWYQQVLGQGPQFIFQYYEKEERGRGNFPDRFSARQFPNYSSELNVNALLLGDSALYLCASSLAPRGNQPQHFGDGTRLSIL.